This T cell receptor beta chain was recovered during a study of cytotoxic CD8 clonotypes in ibrutinib-treated CLL. Across the study: Once patients had received a median about eleven months of treatment, range 6 to 36, response samples were obtained. Samples had a mean of approximately 260,000 productive templates and some 94,000 productive rearrangements.

V lost 2 bases to trimming and J lost 4 bases; unmatched junction nucleotides: 4. The CDR3 has 16 residues. Looked up from germline, CDR1 is MGHRA and CDR2 is YSYEKL. With sequencing, the targeted depth ranged from 1 in 200,000 to 1 in 1 million T cells. Measured with immunoSEQ multiplex PCR; TCRdb has only the in-frame clones, and not every one. Found here are around 330,000 clones, under 70% of them singletons; the top ten hold around 6.3%. Study findings and constraints: Collection times varied between progressing and sustained-remission patients.

Comment on this clone: The target antigen is unknown.

The chain is built from TRBV4-1 and TRBJ2-3, with 12 bases identical to TRBD1. The sequenced sample was PBMCs, obtained after 36 months of ibrutinib treatment. This TCR derives from a human donor with chronic lymphocytic leukemia. CDR3 sequence: CASSQPGQGAPDTQYF. CDR3 DNA sequence: TGCGCCAGCAGCCAACCGGGACAGGGGGCCCCAGATACGCAGTATTTT.